The 30 T cell receptor beta chains reported below all come from one sample, sequenced in a study of blood T cell repertoires in COVID-19. Produced via immunoSEQ multiplex PCR; TCRdb's table is partial and in-frame only. Of about 130,000 clones listed, approximately 74% are singletons. Sequencing was performed on peripheral blood. The receptors here all came from a man aged 55-75 years with acute or convalescent COVID-19.

The chain is built from TRBV6-1 and TRBJ1-1; D perhaps matches TRBD1 (5 bases). The germline gives CDR1 MNHNS, CDR2 SASEGT. V lost 2 bases, J lost 5 bases, and 12 bases lay in between. The CDR3 spans 14 residues. The CDR3 DNA reads TGTGCCAGCAGTGAACGGGCCGGGGGGACTGAAGCTTTCTTT. Translation: CASSERAGGTEAFF.

The gene calls are TRBV3-1 (or the pseudogene TRBV3-2) and TRBJ1-1; the D is unclear. Germline V lookup: CDR1 LGHDT, CDR2 YNNKEL (reference sequence). The CDR3 covers 13 residues. V dropped 4 bases and J dropped 8 bases, with 14 bases sitting between them. In DNA, the CDR3 is TGTGCCAGCAGCCTTTACAGTGCACCAGAAGCTTTCTTT. It translates to CASSLYSAPEAFF.

This chain joins TRBV6-5 and TRBJ2-7, with 12 bases that match TRBD2. The V gene's germline CDR1 is MNHEY and CDR2 SVGAGI. The V segment lost 11 bases and the J segment 5 bases; nucleotides outside the gene matches: 10. The CDR3 contains 14 residues. The CDR3: CAATPLAGGNEQYF. The CDR3 nucleotides read TGTGCCGCAACTCCTCTAGCGGGGGGGAACGAGCAGTACTTC.

The rearrangement joins TRBV20-1 to TRBJ1-1, with TRBD1 matching 9 bases. Germline V lookup: CDR1 DFQATT, CDR2 SNEGSKA (reference sequence). The CDR3 is made up of 11 amino acids. The V segment lost 2 bases and the J segment 10 bases; nucleotides outside the gene matches: 2. This CDR3 is CSARWTGAAFF. CDR3 in DNA: TGCAGTGCTAGATGGACAGGGGCAGCTTTCTTT.

The genes are TRBV27 and TRBJ2-7; the match to TRBD2 covers 13 bases. The germline V gene encodes CDR1 MNHEY and CDR2 SMNVEV (reference sequence). V lost 5 bases and J lost 3; bases outside the gene matches: 7. This CDR3 has 16 amino acids. CDR3 loop: CASSPARTSGSYEQYF. CDR3 nucleotides: TGTGCCAGCAGTCCGGCGAGGACTAGCGGGAGCTACGAGCAGTACTTC.

The CDR3 sequence is CASRTLMSGGYTF. The DNA of the CDR3 is TGTGCCAGCAGGACCCTGATGTCGGGTGGCTACACCTTC. J is TRBJ1-2 and V is TRBV12-3 or TRBV12-4; no firm D call. This CDR3 is 13 amino acids long. Between the trimmed V and J ends, which lost 6 bases and 7 bases, there was a span of 15 bases.

V is TRBV6-5 and J is TRBJ2-5; D may be TRBD2 (5 bases). The ends were cut back, 7 bases at V and 4 bases at J, with 16 bases in the middle. Per germline, CDR1 MNHEY and CDR2 SVGAGI. The CDR3 covers 14 residues. The chain's CDR3 is CASTRSVGVETQYF. DNA of the CDR3: TGTGCCAGCACCCGATCTGTGGGAGTAGAGACCCAGTACTTC.

This clone was seen repeatedly, ten times or more. The rearrangement joins TRBV5-1 to TRBJ2-3, with 9 bases lining up with TRBD1. This CDR3 is 15 amino acids long. Germline V gene data show CDR1 as SGHRS and CDR2 as YFSETQ. The ends lost 5 bases at V and 10 bases at J; junction bases unmatched: 14. The CDR3 loop is CASSLGTGFTQAQYF. The CDR3 bases are TGCGCCAGCAGTCTCGGGACAGGGTTTACACAGGCGCAGTATTTT.

The J gene is TRBJ1-1, the V gene TRBV7-2; 8 positions agree with TRBD1. Looked up from germline, CDR1 is SGHTA and CDR2 is FQGNSA. The V and J ends lost 3 bases and 7 bases, in that order; junction bases with no gene match: 4. The CDR3 spans 13 residues. CDR3 nucleotide sequence: TGTGCCAGCAGCTTGGGACAGGCCTATGAAGCTTTCTTT. Amino acids: CASSLGQAYEAFF.

Here the CDR3 reads CASSLLNRGTNEKLFF. The CDR3 DNA is TGTGCCAGCAGCTTGCTAAACCGGGGAACTAATGAAAAACTGTTTTTT. This chain joins TRBV5-6 and TRBJ1-4; D unresolved. The CDR3 is made up of 16 amino acids. V dropped 1 base and J dropped 1 base, with 11 bases sitting between them. CDR1 SGHDT and CDR2 YYEEEE come from the germline V gene.

This chain links TRBV24-1 with TRBJ1-6; the D is unclear. Germline V CDR1 and CDR2: KGHDR, SFDVKD. Trimming removed 4 bases at V and 5 bases at J, with 8 bases between. The CDR3 covers 14 residues. CDR3 sequence (DNA): TGTGCCACCAGTGAGCGGCAGAATAATTCACCCCTCCACTTT. This sequence encodes CATSERQNNSPLHF.

This chain links TRBV9 with TRBJ1-3; D possibly corresponds to TRBD1 (5 bases). Trimming took off 0 bases at V and 1 base at J, with 11 bases between the two ends. Looked up from germline, CDR1 is SGDLS and CDR2 is YYNGEE. The CDR3 consists of 16 residues. The chain's CDR3 is CASSVAARESGNTIYF. For the CDR3, the DNA is TGTGCCAGCAGCGTAGCCGCCAGGGAATCTGGAAACACCATATATTTT.

This chain joins TRBV6-1 and TRBJ2-3; D may be TRBD2 (6 bases). This CDR3 is built from 18 residues. Germline V gives CDR1 MNHNS, CDR2 SASEGT. With 2 bases removed from V and 8 bases from J, the gap between germline ends came to 26 bases. CDR3 amino acids: CASSEFHGVAERYATQYF. The DNA for the CDR3 is TGTGCCAGCAGTGAATTCCACGGAGTAGCGGAGAGATACGCTACGCAGTATTTT.

This clone was observed a handful of times. The chain uses TRBV15 and TRBJ1-2; 9 bases map to TRBD1. Looked up from germline, CDR1 is LNHNV and CDR2 is YYDKDF (reference sequence). The length of the CDR3 is 15 residues. The ends lost 0 bases at V and 2 bases at J; junction bases unmatched: 1. The CDR3 DNA follows: TGTGCCACCAGCAGAGAAGGGACAGGGAACTATGGCTACACCTTC. Protein sequence: CATSREGTGNYGYTF.

The chain joins TRBV3-1 (or the pseudogene TRBV3-2) to TRBJ2-2; D may be TRBD2 (5 bases). Germline V gene lookup returns CDR1 LGHDT and CDR2 YNNKEL (reference sequence). The CDR3 consists of 15 residues. Between the trimmed V and J ends, which lost 0 bases and 7 bases, there was a span of 12 bases. The DNA of the CDR3 is TGTGCCAGCAGCCAAGATTCCGGGGATCTCGGGGAGCTGTTTTTT. It encodes CASSQDSGDLGELFF.

V is TRBV19 and J is TRBJ1-2, with 11 bases lining up with TRBD1. The V and J ends lost 5 bases and 1 base, in that order; junction bases with no gene match: 6. This CDR3 comprises 16 residues. The germline V gene has CDR1 LNHDA and CDR2 SQIVND (reference sequence). The CDR3 region has the DNA TGTGCCAGTAGTCCCGGGACAGGGGGTCATAACTATGGCTACACCTTC. It specifies CASSPGTGGHNYGYTF.

This chain uses TRBV18 with TRBJ2-1; weak D call: TRBD2 (6 bases). In germline, CDR1 is KGHSH, CDR2 LQKENI. The ends were cut back, 2 bases at V and 8 bases at J, with 7 bases in the middle. The CDR3 totals 12 residues. This CDR3 reads CASSPGGYEQFF. DNA of the CDR3: TGTGCCAGCTCACCAGGGGGGTATGAGCAGTTCTTC.

The V call is TRBV5-4, the J call TRBJ2-1, with D tentatively TRBD1 (5 bases). Trimming left V 0 bases short and J 3 bases short, with 10 bases between. CDR3 length: 15 amino acids. The germline V gene encodes CDR1 SGHNT and CDR2 YYREEE (reference sequence). This CDR3 is CASSLEQGRYNEQFF. The CDR3 DNA follows: TGTGCCAGCAGCTTGGAGCAGGGTCGCTACAATGAGCAGTTCTTC.

The V call is TRBV18, the J call TRBJ2-1; TRBD2 matches at 10 bases. Germline values: CDR1 KGHSH, CDR2 LQKENI. The CDR3 covers 18 residues. The ends lost 3 bases at V and 2 bases at J; junction bases unmatched: 10. In DNA, the CDR3 is TGTGCCAGCTCACCCGGGCTAGCGGGGGCCAAGCCCTACAATGAGCAGTTCTTC. Encoded protein: CASSPGLAGAKPYNEQFF.

The chain carries TRBV3-1 (or the pseudogene TRBV3-2) and TRBJ2-7, with D perhaps TRBD1 (5 bases). Germline CDR1 is LGHDT and CDR2 is YNNKEL (reference sequence). CDR3 length: 13 residues. V was cut by 6 bases and J by 4 bases, with 13 bases left in between. CDR3 sequence (DNA): TGTGCCAGCAGACAGGCCGCAGATTACGAGCAGTACTTC. It specifies CASRQAADYEQYF.

The V gene is TRBV10-3, the J gene TRBJ2-3; 9 bases agree with TRBD2. Trimming cost V 2 bases and J 1 base; bases outside gene matches: 1. This CDR3 comprises 15 residues. Looked up from germline, CDR1 is ENHRY and CDR2 is SYGVKD. The CDR3 nucleotides are TGTGCCATCAGTGAGCGGACTAGCGGCACAGATACGCAGTATTTT. Translation gives CAISERTSGTDTQYF.

This clone occurred a few times. This sequence joins TRBV25-1 and TRBJ2-7; possibly TRBD1 for D (6 bases). CDR3 length equals 12 residues. V was cut by 6 bases and J by 2 bases, with 8 bases left in between. Germline CDR1 reads MGHDK; CDR2 reads SYGVNS. The CDR3 here is CASRWDTYEQYF. The DNA of the CDR3 is TGTGCCAGCAGATGGGACACCTACGAGCAGTACTTC.

This chain connects TRBV9 to TRBJ1-1; D unresolved. The CDR3 sequence is 14 residues long. The V and J ends lost 4 bases and 1 base respectively, with 11 bases between them. Germline loops: CDR1 SGDLS, CDR2 YYNGEE. The DNA for the CDR3 is TGTGCCAGCAGCTTGACGACGGGGAACACTGAAGCTTTCTTT. The encoded protein is CASSLTTGNTEAFF.

The chain is built from TRBV12-3 or TRBV12-4 and TRBJ1-1, with D perhaps matching TRBD1 (5 bases). The CDR3 runs to 11 residues. V shed 5 bases and J shed 7 bases, with 8 bases lying between them. The CDR3 is CASSAGGEAFF. The CDR3 DNA follows: TGTGCCAGCAGTGCGGGGGGTGAAGCTTTCTTT.

This sequence joins TRBV27 and TRBJ1-2, with D maybe TRBD1 (6 bases). The CDR3 is 17 residues long. CDR1 and CDR2 from the germline V gene are MNHEY and SMNVEV (reference sequence). V was shortened by 2 bases and J by 7 bases, with 23 bases between the two germline ends. Here the CDR3 reads CASSLKGTGTTYFGYTF. In nucleotides, the CDR3 is TGTGCCAGCAGTTTAAAGGGGACCGGGACAACCTATTTTGGCTACACCTTC.

This clone appeared a single time. The chain combines TRBV5-1 with TRBJ2-7; 11 bases map to TRBD1. V shed 0 bases, J shed 5 bases, and the junction held 7 bases outside the gene matches. This CDR3 is built from 16 residues. Germline loops: CDR1 SGHRS, CDR2 YFSETQ. The CDR3 DNA reads TGCGCCAGCAGCTTGGTGACCGGGACAGGGGGAAACGAGCAGTACTTC. Its translation is CASSLVTGTGGNEQYF. Looking up the rest from reference TRBV5-1 and TRBJ2-7 gives the full variable domain: KAGVTQTPRYLIKTRGQQVTLSCSPISGHRSVSWYQQTPGQGLQFLFEYFSETQRNKGNFPGRFSGRQFSNSRSEMNVSTLELGDSALYLCASSLVTGTGGNEQYFGPGTRLTVT.

The rearrangement links TRBV6-6 to TRBJ1-1; weak D call: TRBD1 (5 bases). Trimming took 4 bases from V and 8 from J, leaving 11 bases between them. CDR1 and CDR2 from the germline V gene are MNHNY and SVGAGI (reference sequence). CDR3 length equals 12 residues. The CDR3: CASSWRQTEAFF. The DNA of the CDR3 is TGTGCCAGCAGTTGGAGACAGACCGAAGCTTTCTTT.

The V call is TRBV7-9, the J call TRBJ1-4; D not certain. CDR3 length: 13 amino acids. Germline V CDR1 and CDR2: SEHNR, FQNEAQ (reference sequence). Deletions cut 2 bases from V and 7 bases from J, with 8 bases between. The CDR3 DNA reads TGTGCCAGCAGCTTATTAGGAGGTGAAAAACTGTTTTTT. Its translation: CASSLLGGEKLFF.

V usage is TRBV7-7 and J usage is TRBJ2-2; D gene uncertain. Trimming left V 5 bases short and J 3 bases short, with 7 bases between. The germline V gene encodes CDR1 SSHAT and CDR2 FNYEAQ (reference sequence). The CDR3 is 13 amino acids. CDR3 nucleotides: TGTGCCAGCAGCCCCCGGGACACCGGGGAGCTGTTTTTT. As protein: CASSPRDTGELFF.

Points on this clone: Other DNA sequences within the sample encode an identical CDR3. The chain joins TRBV15 to TRBJ2-7; D is possibly TRBD1 (5 bases). Trimming took 1 base from V and 4 from J, leaving 11 bases between them. The CDR3 is made up of 14 amino acids. The germline V gene encodes CDR1 LNHNV and CDR2 YYDKDF (reference sequence). CDR3 DNA: TGTGCCACCAGCAGAGCTCTGCAGGGTTACGAGCAGTACTTC. Translating it yields CATSRALQGYEQYF.